This TCR beta chain was profiled in a study of OX40 agonist ivuxolimab in advanced cancers. Whole-study context: The study enrolled dose-escalation patients with hepatocellular carcinoma, melanoma, renal cell or head and neck cancer. Study observations and caveats: Both CD4+ and CD8+ T cell populations in blood had undergone clonal expansion by week 6 at 0.1 to 3.0 mg/kg. Low levels of normalized T-cell clonal expansion also appeared in some nonresponders. Expanded clones belonging to CD8+ T cells outnumbered, on average, those of CD4+.

Turning to this clone: Its antigen is not identified.

This CDR3 has 13 amino acids. Germline V gene lookup returns CDR1 KGHSH and CDR2 LQKENI. V gave up 1 base and J gave up 2 bases, with 5 bases separating them. TCRdb keeps only in-frame clones here, not all; method: immunoSEQ multiplex PCR. The table records some 72,000 clones, roughly 90% of them present only once. This receptor was taken from an adult with an advanced solid tumor such as melanoma, head and neck, liver or kidney cancer. The sample consisted of CD4+ or CD8+ T cells sorted from blood, taken in a trial of the OX40 agonist ivuxolimab. This chain links TRBV18 with TRBJ2-5; no reliable D call. The CDR3 here is CASSPLRQETQYF. DNA of the CDR3: TGTGCCAGCTCACCACTACGTCAAGAGACCCAGTACTTC.